This TCR beta chain was identified in a study of identical twins. General study results and limits: Shared out-of-frame alpha sequences (those common to twins) showed excess low generation probability. Fewer insertions were carried by abundant cord blood beta clonotypes, but none was seen in memory repertoires.

A universal primer site arose from template switching, and cDNA bore unique molecular identifiers. MiXCR was run by TCRdb on the 5' RACE reads, yielding one entry per CDR3 protein. The table has some 1,700,000 distinct CDR3 sequences, around 33% seen once. On this clonotype: What it recognizes is unknown. A read error may produce the germline difference seen at one junction end.

The CDR3 covers 14 residues. Per the germline V gene, CDR1 is MNHNS and CDR2 is SASEGT. The source is a newborn girl in good health. What was sequenced was cord blood. The chain is built from TRBV6-1 and TRBJ1-1; D unresolved. In DNA form, the CDR3 reads TGTGCCATCAGTGAAGTTTGGGGAGACACTGAAGCTTTCTTT. The encoded protein is CAISEVWGDTEAFF.